This entry concerns a single T cell receptor (beta chain). The protocol was immunoSEQ multiplex PCR, while the TCRdb copy is restricted to in-frame clones and leaves out a portion. The repertoire includes 250,000 or so clones, about 80% of them detected once, and about 3.8% sits in the top ten. V lost 1 base, J lost 6 bases, and 9 bases lay in between. Looked up from germline, CDR1 is SNHLY and CDR2 is FYNNEI. The length of the CDR3 is 13 residues. The data originate from a study of blood T cell repertoires in COVID-19. Overall study: Collection of acute and convalescent COVID-19 samples took place in the United States, Italy and Spain.

Sequencing was done on a sample of PBMCs or T cells enriched from blood (not recorded which). This chain links TRBV2 with TRBJ1-2; D not certain. This receptor was obtained from a woman in her thirties or forties who had been exposed to COVID-19. The CDR3 spells CASSEERAHGYTF. The CDR3 DNA is TGTGCCAGCAGTGAAGAGAGGGCCCATGGCTACACCTTC. The complete variable domain, with remaining parts taken from reference TRBV2 and TRBJ1-2, reads EPEVTQTPSHQVTQMGQEVILRCVPISNHLYFYWYRQILGQKVEFLVSFYNNEISEKSEIFDDQFSVERPDGSNFTLKIRSTKLEDSAMYFCASSEERAHGYTFGSGTRLTVV.